This TCR beta chain was obtained from a study of identical twins listed by TCRdb under 2016. A note on the overall study: To test whether fetal clonotypes persist, the study used deep sequencing on TCR alpha and beta repertoires from monozygotic twins, unrelated adults of various ages, and cord blood. Replicate twin experiments were performed at different times using different library preparation protocols to rule out contamination. Overall results and qualifications from the work: Compared with coincidental sharing between unrelated individuals, out-of-frame TCR alpha sequences shared between twins had an excess of sequences with low generation probability. Fewer insertions were carried by abundant cord blood beta clonotypes, a similar but weaker trend appeared in young adult naive repertoires, and no such trend appeared in memory repertoires. Out-of-frame TCR alpha sharing in monozygotic twins was systematically underestimated by recombination models, whereas sharing between unrelated individuals was in agreement with the recombination models. In beta out-of-frame sequences, excess twin sharing was weaker, because having fewer shared sequences lowered the signal-to-noise ratio. Invariant T cells such as MAIT and iNKT could partly confound zero-insertion analyses, although diverse VJ usage argued against such confounding for most clonotypes. Because the same donors could not be followed over many years, conclusions were based on cross-sectional statistical analysis.

Counted from cysteine to phenylalanine, this CDR3 has 13 amino acids. Only the CDR3 DNA is retained, 39 bases long and in frame from the first base. CDR1 is given as SGHDT and CDR2 as YYEEEE, both from the germline V gene. V is cut back by 4 bases and J by 10 bases, with 11 bases in the junction unmatched. The library was obtained by 5' RACE. Sequencing took place on an Illumina HiSeq 2000. Template switching added a universal primer binding site, and the final cDNA carried a unique molecular identifier that allowed TCR cDNA molecules to be counted accurately. Specific primers in the conserved constant-segment region were used to synthesize first-strand cDNA for TCR alpha and beta chains. Each cDNA library was double barcoded, with a SMART-Mk sample barcode plus Illumina barcodes, to control for contamination. Two successive PCR steps introduced TruSeq adapter sequences along with Illumina sample barcodes. TCR alpha and beta cDNA libraries were sequenced on the Illumina HiSeq platform with custom primers. As for how the authors treated the data: MiGEC was used to process raw reads and extract unique molecular identifiers, and MiXCR was used to find CDR3 positions. For each individual, recombination models were inferred using an EM algorithm with the repgenHMM and IGoR tools. The analysis of shared clonotypes was done with the tcR package in R, with sharing normalized by the product of cloneset sizes. To study raw recombination free of thymic and clonal selection effects, out-of-frame nonproductive sequences were analyzed. TCRdb trimmed public reads at Q25 via fastp, called clones via MiXCR and kept in-frame beta chains. Rows merge per CDR3 protein into single entries with the most common DNA and genes. These V and J calls are TCRdb output, not the study's own analysis. The sample contains hundreds of thousands of distinct CDR3 sequences, around a sixth of them found a single time. Together, the top ten hold around 14% of the sample.

A word on this clonotype: The clone's antigen remains unknown. Base qualities were left out, and no much larger clone turns up one base away.

All donors were healthy Caucasians. The twin cohort consisted of three pairs of female monozygotic twins, all aged roughly 18 to 29 years. The RNA used for TCR libraries was isolated from peripheral blood mononuclear cells. This sample also appeared in a second study, on T cells expressing NK-cell markers. The second paper states: TCR beta-chain repertoires were profiled in sorted CD3+CD56+NKG2C+, CD3+CD56+NKG2C- and CD3+CD56-NKG2C+ T-cell subsets from about 8 donors. Seven of the eight sequenced donors were HCMV-seropositive and one was HCMV-seronegative. In several experiments an anti-gammadeltaTCR antibody was added to restrict sorting to alphabetaTCR-expressing T cells. In a handful of donors, the dominant CD3+CD56+NKG2C+ clonotypes were among the top 10 CD8+ clonotypes and accounted for roughly 1.0-8% of CD8+ T cells. Those dominant clonotypes were again the most abundant among CD3+CD56-NKG2C+ cells in a few donors, at about 25-60.1%. Whether the expanded NKG2C-expressing T cell clones were specific for HCMV antigens was left unclear. The eight sequenced donors were randomly selected healthy volunteers, three men and five women. To determine HCMV serostatus, a commercial ELISA kit was used to detect HCMV-specific IgG in serum. For over five donors, bulk peripheral blood T-cell repertoires were also sequenced from unsorted PBMC. MIGEC was used to demultiplex reads and group the reads by UMI, and MiTCR was used to assemble and quantify clonotypes. To exclude erroneous sequences, only TCR cDNA sequences supported by at least two reads were retained. The tcR package was used for downstream repertoire analysis, with clonotypes matched between fractions based on CDR3 nucleotide sequence plus V segment. Antigen specificity was annotated against VDJdb with VDJmatch, allowing one amino acid substitution in CDR3.

Specimen: PBMCs. The TCR comes from a woman aged 18-29 years in good health. The chain joins TRBV5-6 to TRBJ2-7, with 7 middle bases fitting TRBD1. This receptor carries the CDR3 CASSAGTEVGQYF. The nucleotide sequence reads TGTGCCAGCAGCGCCGGGACAGAAGTCGGACAGTACTTC.